The rows below give T cell receptor beta chains drawn from one sample of a study of response to subunit inactivated influenza vaccine. MiXCR, applied by TCRdb to the RT-PCR reads, yields one record per CDR3 protein. The repertoire holds over 400,000 distinct CDR3 sequences, with around 13% as singletons. The material sequenced was PBMCs from blood, taken roughly 48 days after vaccination. The receptors originated from a man over 45 who received an inactivated influenza vaccine. CDR3s include the opening cysteine and the closing phenylalanine or tryptophan. The order of the fields is J gene, clone size, D gene, V gene, CDR3 DNA, CDR3 protein. D genes are given only for firm matches. Clone size is not always given. Where it is, it says once, few, many or a class for expanded clones.

>TRBJ2-5|-|-|TRBV6-2/TRBV6-3
TGTGCCAGCCTAAGGAGTAAGACCCAGTACTTC
CASLRSKTQYF
>TRBJ2-7|few|-|TRBV5-1
TGCGCCAGCAGCTTGGAGCCAAAAGGGACACGGAAGGCCTACGAGCAGTACTTC
CASSLEPKGTRKAYEQYF
>TRBJ1-5|many|TRBD1|TRBV29-1
TGCAGCGTGGCTACAGGGGCCAAGAATCAGCCCCAGCATTTT
CSVATGAKNQPQHF
>TRBJ2-5|few|-|TRBV6-1
TGTGCCAGCAATGGTGTGGCGGAGGGGGAGACCCAGTACTTC
CASNGVAEGETQYF
>TRBJ2-6|-|TRBD2|TRBV29-1
TGCAGCGTTGAAAGGGTTGGACTAGCGGGAGCGGCCAACGTCCTGACTTTC
CSVERVGLAGAANVLTF
>TRBJ2-3|few|TRBD2|TRBV9
TGTGCCAGCAGCCCTAATAACGGGAGGCAGACAGATACGCAGTATTTT
CASSPNNGRQTDTQYF
>TRBJ2-5|-|-|TRBV20-1
TGCAGTGCTAGAGATGGTCAGGGGCAAGAGACCCAGTACTTC
CSARDGQGQETQYF
>TRBJ2-1|-|TRBD1|TRBV7-6
TGTGCCAGCAGCTTAGATCGACAGGGGGGCTACAATGAGCAGTTCTTC
CASSLDRQGGYNEQFF
>TRBJ1-1|few|-|TRBV6-2/TRBV6-3
TGTGCCAGCAGTTACGTCGAGGGAACAACTGAAGCTTTCTTT
CASSYVEGTTEAFF
>TRBJ1-2|-|-|TRBV7-2
TGTGCCAGCAGCTTTGAGGGGCCGGATAACTATGGCTACACCTTC
CASSFEGPDNYGYTF
>TRBJ2-1|-|-|TRBV10-3
TGTGCCATCAGTGGTCAGGAGTCCTCCTACAATGAGCAGTTCTTC
CAISGQESSYNEQFF
>TRBJ2-3|-|TRBD2|TRBV4-2
TGTGCCAGCAGTGCCATTGGGGGGGAAACAGATACGCAGTATTTT
CASSAIGGETDTQYF
>TRBJ2-5|-|-|TRBV2
TGTGCCAGCAGTGAGGGGACACACAAAGAGACCCAGTACTTC
CASSEGTHKETQYF
>TRBJ2-4|few|TRBD1|TRBV11-2
TGTGCCAGCAGCACCGGACAGGGTCGGTCGGACATTCAGTACTTC
CASSTGQGRSDIQYF
>TRBJ1-2|few|TRBD1|TRBV20-1
TGCAGTGCTAGATCAGGGACAGCTAACTATGGCTACACCTTC
CSARSGTANYGYTF
>TRBJ2-7|many|-|TRBV20-1
TGCAGTGCTATTGGGGCCAGGGGCCACTCCTACGAGCAGTACTTC
CSAIGARGHSYEQYF
>TRBJ1-1|few|TRBD1|TRBV12-3/TRBV12-4
TGTGCCAGCAGCCAGGACAGGGGGAAAACTGAAGCTTTCTTT
CASSQDRGKTEAFF
>TRBJ2-7|few|TRBD2|TRBV5-1
TGCGCCAGCAGCTTGGGGGCGGGAGCACCAGACGAGCAGTACTTC
CASSLGAGAPDEQYF
>TRBJ1-5|many|-|TRBV28
TGTGCCACTGGAGCAGATTTTAGCAATCAGCCCCAGCATTTT
CATGADFSNQPQHF
>TRBJ1-5|few|TRBD1|TRBV15
TGTGCCACCAGCAGAGGGACAGGACGCAATCAGCCCCAGCATTTT
CATSRGTGRNQPQHF
>TRBJ2-1|few|-|TRBV20-1
TGCAGTGCTAAGTCTGGAGCTCACAATGAGCAGTTCTTC
CSAKSGAHNEQFF
>TRBJ2-4|few|-|TRBV6-5
TGTGCCAGCAGTTACTCGACAGCAGGGACCGAAAACATTCAGTACTTC
CASSYSTAGTENIQYF
>TRBJ2-3|-|TRBD1|TRBV2
TGTGCCAGCAGTTTTCCTGTTGGACAGGAAAGCACAGATACGCAGTATTTT
CASSFPVGQESTDTQYF
>TRBJ1-1|few|-|TRBV27
TGTGCCAGCAGTTTATTAGCGGGACTACAAGCTTTCTTT
CASSLLAGLQAFF
>TRBJ2-2|-|TRBD2|TRBV3-1
TGTGCCAGCAGGCCGGGACTAGCGGCCAACACCGGGGAGCTGTTTTTT
CASRPGLAANTGELFF
>TRBJ2-2|few|TRBD1|TRBV5-1
TGCGCCAGCAGCTGGAGACAGGGTCGGGACACCGGGGAGCTGTTTTTT
CASSWRQGRDTGELFF
>TRBJ2-1|many|TRBD1|TRBV29-1
TGCAGTGCCGGGACAGGCCAGGGGCATGAGCAGTTCTTC
CSAGTGQGHEQFF
>TRBJ1-5|-|TRBD1|TRBV20-1
TGCAGTGCTAGAGATTTCAGGGGGTCGGGTCAGCCCCAGCATTTT
CSARDFRGSGQPQHF
>TRBJ2-2|few|-|TRBV7-2
TGTGCCAGCACCACTTTCAAGGGCACCGGGGAGCTGTTTTTT
CASTTFKGTGELFF
>TRBJ1-6|few|TRBD1|TRBV27
TGTGCCAGCAGGGATAACGACAGGGTAAATTCACCCCTCCACTTT
CASRDNDRVNSPLHF
>TRBJ2-7|few|TRBD1|TRBV5-1
TGCGCCAGCACCACACGACCGGGACAGGGGGCCTACGAGCAGTACTTC
CASTTRPGQGAYEQYF
>TRBJ1-5|-|-|TRBV12-3/TRBV12-4
TGTGCCAGCAGCCCCGTCGGTCAGCCCCAGCATTTT
CASSPVGQPQHF
>TRBJ2-7|-|-|TRBV11-2
TGTGCCAGCAGCTTAGGGGGGCCAAGCTCCTACGAGCAGTACTTC
CASSLGGPSSYEQYF
>TRBJ2-1|few|-|TRBV7-2
TGTGCCAGCAGTCAGGGAGGCAGTGACAATGAGCAGTTCTTC
CASSQGGSDNEQFF
>TRBJ2-2|-|TRBD1|TRBV9
TGTGCCAGCAGCCCCCGGGGACAGGGTATGGGCGGGGAGCTGTTTTTT
CASSPRGQGMGGELFF
>TRBJ2-5|few|-|TRBV27
TGTGCCAGCAGTTTAAGGGACCTCAGCGGCCAAGAGACCCAGTACTTC
CASSLRDLSGQETQYF
>TRBJ2-7|few|-|TRBV10-3
TGTGCCATCAGTGCTAGGACAGATTCCTACGAGCAGTACTTC
CAISARTDSYEQYF
>TRBJ1-1|-|-|TRBV11-2
TGTGCCGCCGACGATATCCAGTCCTTTGAAGCTTTCTTT
CAADDIQSFEAFF
>TRBJ2-7|-|-|TRBV7-6
TGTGCCAGCAGCCACGGCCAGTACGAGCAGTACTTC
CASSHGQYEQYF